The 5 T cell receptor beta chains listed next were all sequenced from one sample in a study of T cell responses to AZD1222 COVID-19 vaccine. Profiled with immunoSEQ multiplex PCR; TCRdb holds only in-frame clones, not every one. The table includes 150,000 or so clones, around 91% detected once. This specimen consisted of peripheral blood, obtained on day 0 of AZD1222 vaccination. Receptors were obtained from an adult in good health.

The chain uses TRBV28 and TRBJ2-7, with D unclear. Trimming took off 4 bases at V and 4 bases at J, with 8 bases between the two ends. This CDR3 comprises 12 residues. Germline V gene sequence: CDR1 MDHEN, CDR2 SYDVKM. The CDR3 coding sequence is TGTGCCAGCAGTTCTACCTTTTACGAGCAGTACTTC. It codes for CASSSTFYEQYF.

The chain uses TRBV6-2 or TRBV6-3 and TRBJ2-7, with no clear D. The germline V and J ends were trimmed by 2 bases and 0 bases, with 17 bases remaining between them. The CDR3 has 17 residues. Germline CDR1 MNHEY, CDR2 SVGEGT. The CDR3 is CASSYLPWEPISYEQYF. The DNA for the CDR3 is TGTGCCAGCAGTTACCTCCCCTGGGAACCCATCTCCTACGAGCAGTACTTC.

The chain is built from TRBV29-1 and TRBJ1-1, with 7 bases that match TRBD1. After removal of 7 bases from V and 1 base from J, the junction contained 6 bases not matched to a gene. The CDR3 has 13 amino acids. Germline CDR1 SQVTM, CDR2 ANQGSEA. The CDR3 DNA reads TGCAGCGCCTTGGGACAGCAGAACACTGAAGCTTTCTTT. As protein: CSALGQQNTEAFF. The variable domain in full, completed from reference TRBV29-1 and TRBJ1-1, reads SAVISQKPSRDICQRGTSLTIQCQVDSQVTMMFWYRQQPGQSLTLIATANQGSEATYESGFVIDKFPISRPNLTFSTLTVSNMSPEDSSIYLCSALGQQNTEAFFGQGTRLTVV.

This chain connects TRBV28 to TRBJ2-7; TRBD1 matches 8 bases. In germline, CDR1 is MDHEN, CDR2 SYDVKM. This CDR3 contains 13 residues. With V trimmed by 8 bases and J by 4 bases, 7 bases remained unmatched. CDR3 in amino acids: CASRRGRMYEQYF. For the CDR3, the DNA is TGTGCCAGCCGCAGGGGGCGGATGTACGAGCAGTACTTC.

J is TRBJ2-2 and V is TRBV27; TRBD2 aligns across 14 bases. V lost 5 bases to trimming and J lost 5 bases; unmatched junction nucleotides: 10. The CDR3 consists of 18 residues. Germline V gene lookup returns CDR1 MNHEY and CDR2 SMNVEV (reference sequence). CDR3 amino acids: CASSPAGLAGEWTGELFF. The CDR3 coding sequence is TGTGCCAGCAGTCCAGCGGGACTAGCGGGAGAGTGGACCGGGGAGCTGTTTTTT.